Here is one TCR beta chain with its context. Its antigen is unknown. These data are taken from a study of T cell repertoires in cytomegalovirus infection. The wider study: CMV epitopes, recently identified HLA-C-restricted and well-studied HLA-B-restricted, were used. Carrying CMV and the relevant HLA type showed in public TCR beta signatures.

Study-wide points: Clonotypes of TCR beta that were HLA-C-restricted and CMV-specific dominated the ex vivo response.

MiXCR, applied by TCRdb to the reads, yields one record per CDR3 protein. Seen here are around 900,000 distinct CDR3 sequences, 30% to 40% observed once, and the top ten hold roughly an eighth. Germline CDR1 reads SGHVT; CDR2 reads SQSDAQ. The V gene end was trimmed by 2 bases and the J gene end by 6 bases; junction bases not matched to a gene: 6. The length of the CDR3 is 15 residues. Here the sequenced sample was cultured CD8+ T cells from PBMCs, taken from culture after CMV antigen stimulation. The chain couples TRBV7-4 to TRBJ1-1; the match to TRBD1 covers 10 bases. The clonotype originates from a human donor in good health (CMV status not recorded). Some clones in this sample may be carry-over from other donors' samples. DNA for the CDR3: TGTGCCAGCAGCTTACAACGGGACAGGGGCCCTGAAGCTTTCTTT. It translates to CASSLQRDRGPEAFF.